The T cell receptor (beta chain) under discussion was sequenced for a study of identical twins. Study results and limitations: Sharing of beta out-of-frame sequences by twins showed a weaker excess. The same donors were not followed; conclusions instead depended on cross-sectional statistical analysis.

TCRdb redid the calling of the 5' RACE reads with MiXCR, one entry per CDR3 protein. The table lists approximately 600,000 distinct CDR3 sequences, 9% to 10% of them singletons. Deletions cut 4 bases from V and 6 bases from J, with 13 bases between. CDR3 size: 14 residues. Germline values: CDR1 ENHRY, CDR2 SYGVKD. This clonotype was seen ten or more times. Its matching antigen is unknown. These same data were also listed under a study on yellow fever vaccine responses in identical twins. That paper notes: Vaccine T cell responses of twins reportedly seemed partly convergent and partly personalized.

The chain carries TRBV10-3 and TRBJ2-1; the D gene is possibly TRBD2 (5 bases). The sample consisted of PBMCs. The receptor's source is a woman between 18 and 30 years old in good health. The CDR3: CAISASGLINEQFF. CDR3 nucleotides: TGTGCCATCAGTGCATCCGGACTCATCAATGAGCAGTTCTTC.